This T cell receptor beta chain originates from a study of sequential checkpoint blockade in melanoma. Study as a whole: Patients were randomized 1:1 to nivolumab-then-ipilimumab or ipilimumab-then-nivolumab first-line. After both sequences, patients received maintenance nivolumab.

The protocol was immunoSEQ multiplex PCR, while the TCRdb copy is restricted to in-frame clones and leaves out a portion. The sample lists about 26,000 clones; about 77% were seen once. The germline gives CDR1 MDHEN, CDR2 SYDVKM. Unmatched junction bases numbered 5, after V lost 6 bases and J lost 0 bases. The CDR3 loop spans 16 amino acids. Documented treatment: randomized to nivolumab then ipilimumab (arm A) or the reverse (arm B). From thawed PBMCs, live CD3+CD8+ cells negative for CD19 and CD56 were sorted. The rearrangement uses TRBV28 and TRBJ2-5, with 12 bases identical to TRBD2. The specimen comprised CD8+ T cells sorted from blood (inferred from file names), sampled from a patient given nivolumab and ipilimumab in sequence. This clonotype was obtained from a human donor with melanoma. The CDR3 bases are TGTGCCAGCAGACCCCTAGCGGGAGGGTACCAAGAGACCCAGTACTTC. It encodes CASRPLAGGYQETQYF.